The 28 T cell receptor beta chains below were found in one sample sequenced in a study of T cell repertoires in cytomegalovirus infection. What these receptors recognize is not known. TCRdb re-derived calls from the reads in MiXCR, one entry per CDR3 protein. The table lists around 710,000 distinct CDR3 sequences, almost 30% of them singletons, with about an eighth in the top ten. The material was cultured CD8+ T cells from PBMCs, obtained from culture after CMV antigen stimulation. These receptors all stem from a human donor in good health (CMV status not recorded). Some clones in this sample may be carry-over from other donors' samples.

The chain recombines TRBV20-1 with TRBJ2-3; 8 bases map to TRBD2. CDR1 is DFQATT, CDR2 SNEGSKA, per germline (reference sequence). The CDR3 spans 14 residues. Trimming at V came to 6 bases and at J to 6 bases, leaving 11 bases not matched to a gene. The DNA of the CDR3 is TGCAGTGCCAGCGTGCTAGCGGGTTGGGATACGCAGTATTTT. Protein sequence: CSASVLAGWDTQYF.

The V and J genes are TRBV20-1 and TRBJ2-7, with unresolved D. Germline CDR1 DFQATT, CDR2 SNEGSKA (reference sequence). With 2 bases removed from V and 1 base from J, the gap between germline ends came to 9 bases. The CDR3 consists of 13 residues. DNA for the CDR3: TGCAGTGCTAGAAGCGCAGATTCCTACGAGCAGTACTTC. Amino acid sequence: CSARSADSYEQYF.

This chain links TRBV19 with TRBJ2-5; the D is unclear. The germline V gene has CDR1 LNHDA and CDR2 SQIVND (reference sequence). The CDR3 sequence is 16 residues long. V was clipped by 4 bases and J by 1 base, with 16 bases between them. The CDR3 loop is CASSRALRPIQETQYF. The CDR3 bases are TGTGCCAGTAGTAGGGCGTTACGGCCGATCCAAGAGACCCAGTACTTC. Full variable domain (outside the CDR3, taken from reference TRBV19 and TRBJ2-5): DGGITQSPKYLFRKEGQNVTLSCEQNLNHDAMYWYRQDPGQGLRLIYYSQIVNDFQKGDIAEGYSVSREKKESFPLTVTSAQKNPTAFYLCASSRALRPIQETQYFGPGTRLLVL.

This chain uses TRBV11-2 with TRBJ1-1; the D is unclear. The germline gives CDR1 SGHAT, CDR2 FQNNGV. This CDR3 region has 12 residues. Trimming took 6 bases from V and 7 from J, leaving 12 bases between them. This chain's CDR3 is CASSSRPDEAFF. In nucleotides, the CDR3 is TGTGCCAGCAGTTCGAGACCGGATGAAGCTTTCTTT.

V is TRBV28 and J is TRBJ1-5; TRBD1 matches 7 bases. Unmatched junction bases numbered 0, after V lost 7 bases and J lost 6 bases. The length of the CDR3 is 11 residues. In germline, CDR1 is MDHEN, CDR2 SYDVKM. CDR3 in amino acids: CASNRGQPQHF. In DNA, the CDR3 is TGTGCCAGCAACAGGGGTCAGCCCCAGCATTTT.

V usage is TRBV2 and J usage is TRBJ2-5; 9 nucleotides line up with TRBD2. CDR1 is SNHLY and CDR2 is FYNNEI in the germline V gene. The CDR3 is 15 amino acids. Germline trimming cut 6 bases from V and 3 bases from J; bases unmatched to any gene: 8. CDR3: CASRTSGGRKETQYF. Here the CDR3 DNA reads TGTGCCAGCAGAACAAGCGGGGGGCGCAAAGAGACCCAGTACTTC.

In its sample, this clonotype was seen a few times. J is TRBJ2-7 and V is TRBV2; D is undetermined. V gave up 6 bases and J gave up 6 bases, with 6 bases separating them. Germline V lookup: CDR1 SNHLY, CDR2 FYNNEI. CDR3 length: 10 residues. For the CDR3, the DNA is TGTGCCAGCAGGGGGATCGAGCAGTACTTC. Its protein is CASRGIEQYF.

This clonotype was detected many times. The chain carries TRBV7-8 and TRBJ2-1; the match to TRBD2 covers 15 bases. After removal of 7 bases from V and 5 bases from J, the junction contained 15 bases not matched to a gene. The CDR3 is 19 amino acids. CDR1 SGHVS and CDR2 FQNEAQ come from the germline V gene. As DNA, the CDR3 is TGTGCCAGCAACTTCGGACTAGCGGGGGGGCCCGCCCCCCACAATGAGCAGTTCTTC. Amino acid sequence: CASNFGLAGGPAPHNEQFF.

A few counts support this clonotype. The J gene is TRBJ1-2, the V gene TRBV4-1; D ambiguous. CDR1 and CDR2 (germline): MGHRA, YSYEKL. Deletions cut 0 bases from V and 3 bases from J, with 8 bases between. CDR3 length: 14 residues. CDR3 amino acids: CASSQETGDYGYTF. The CDR3 DNA reads as TGCGCCAGCAGCCAAGAAACGGGAGACTATGGCTACACCTTC.

This clonotype came up once. J is TRBJ2-7 and V is TRBV2, with no clear D. The germline V and J ends were trimmed by 3 bases and 6 bases, with 12 bases remaining between them. The CDR3 totals 13 residues. From germline, CDR1 is SNHLY and CDR2 FYNNEI. CDR3 in DNA: TGTGCCAGCAGTGATCCCGGCGTTGGCGAGCAGTACTTC. This gives the protein CASSDPGVGEQYF.

This clonotype was seen only a few times. The gene calls are TRBV12-3 or TRBV12-4 and TRBJ2-7; 7 bases are shared with TRBD2. The CDR3 sequence is 14 residues long. After removal of 3 bases from V and 1 base from J, the junction contained 3 bases not matched to a gene. The CDR3 DNA is TGTGCCAGCAGTTTGGGAGGGATATCCTACGAGCAGTACGTC. This codes for CASSLGGISYEQYV.

The table lists this clonotype with a few counts. This chain uses TRBV6-6 with TRBJ2-5; TRBD2 aligns across 7 bases. V shed 8 bases and J 4 bases; nucleotides not matched to a gene: 16. Germline loops: CDR1 MNHNY, CDR2 SVGAGI (reference sequence). CDR3 length equals 16 residues. CDR3 amino acids: CASSYERGSRLETQYF. The DNA of the CDR3 is TGTGCCAGCTCTTACGAGCGGGGTAGCCGCCTAGAGACCCAGTACTTC.

This clonotype was seen a few times. This chain uses TRBV12-5 with TRBJ2-7; D gene uncertain. The CDR3 contains 14 residues. Looked up from germline, CDR1 is LGHNT and CDR2 is FRNRAP. V lost 7 bases and J lost 2, with 15 bases in between. The CDR3 coding sequence is TGTGCTAGTGTCGCCCCGGACGGCCCCTACGAGCAGTACTTC. Translating gives CASVAPDGPYEQYF.

In this sample, this clonotype turned up a few times. The rearrangement uses TRBV10-3 and TRBJ2-7; D unclear. Trimming cost V 3 bases and J 2 bases, with 11 bases left between them. This CDR3 region has 14 residues. The germline CDR1 and CDR2 sequences are ENHRY and SYGVKD. The CDR3 DNA sequence: TGTGCCATCAGTGAAGAGGTGGTGACCTACGAGCAGTACTTC. Translated, it gives CAISEEVVTYEQYF.

This chain links TRBV7-9 with TRBJ1-4, with D uncertain. V was shortened by 3 bases and J by 8 bases, with 13 bases between the two germline ends. The germline gives CDR1 SEHNR, CDR2 FQNEAQ (reference sequence). This CDR3 comprises 14 residues. CDR3 sequence reads: CASSLWRDGEKLFF. The CDR3, as DNA: TGTGCCAGCAGCTTGTGGAGGGATGGGGAAAAACTGTTTTTT.

The V gene is TRBV4-2, the J gene TRBJ2-3; weak D call: TRBD2 (5 bases). The CDR3 length is 18 residues. Germline V gives CDR1 LGHNA, CDR2 YNFKEQ. The germline V and J ends were trimmed by 0 bases and 1 base, with 17 bases remaining between them. CDR3 residues: CASSQESRGSRRTDTQYF. As DNA, the CDR3 is TGTGCCAGCAGCCAAGAATCCCGGGGATCGAGGCGCACAGATACGCAGTATTTT.

The rearrangement joins TRBV10-3 to TRBJ1-1; D gene uncertain. V lost 6 bases and J 3 bases, leaving 14 bases between the germline ends. Germline V gives CDR1 ENHRY, CDR2 SYGVKD. This CDR3 has 14 amino acids. The CDR3 region is CAIRTGEGDTEAFF. The CDR3 region has the DNA TGTGCCATCAGGACCGGGGAGGGTGACACTGAAGCTTTCTTT.

The chain has TRBV6-6 and TRBJ2-2, with a tentative D call TRBD2 (7 bases). The CDR3 has 18 amino acids. Germline V gene lookup returns CDR1 MNHNY and CDR2 SVGAGI (reference sequence). V was trimmed by 0 bases and J by 5 bases, leaving 19 bases between them. The CDR3 reads CASSYSEGGFGGTGELFF. Written as DNA, the CDR3 is TGTGCCAGCAGTTACTCGGAGGGGGGGTTCGGTGGGACCGGGGAGCTGTTTTTT.

V gene TRBV29-1 combines with J gene TRBJ2-1; the D is unclear. Germline CDR1 is SQVTM and CDR2 is ANQGSEA. V was trimmed by 5 bases and J by 3 bases, leaving 8 bases between them. The CDR3 contains 12 residues. The CDR3 DNA is TGCAGCGTTAGGAGTTTCTACAATGAGCAGTTCTTC. This translates into CSVRSFYNEQFF.

The gene calls are TRBV6-2 or TRBV6-3 and TRBJ2-1, with a tentative D call TRBD1 (5 bases). The V and J ends lost 8 bases and 0 bases respectively, with 35 bases between them. The CDR3 runs to 22 residues. Germline V CDR1 and CDR2: MNHEY, SVGEGT. CDR3 protein: CASQYYRSYRPEGARSYNEQFF. CDR3 nucleotide sequence: TGTGCCAGCCAGTACTACCGCTCCTACCGCCCTGAAGGGGCTCGCTCCTACAATGAGCAGTTCTTC.

This clonotype has a handful of counts. This sequence joins TRBV5-6 and TRBJ2-7; possible D gene TRBD1, 6 bases. V shed 2 bases and J shed 0 bases, with 15 bases lying between them. Per germline, CDR1 SGHDT and CDR2 YYEEEE. The CDR3 consists of 16 residues. In nucleotides, the CDR3 is TGTGCCAGCAGCTTAACCCTGACAGGTAACTCCTACGAGCAGTACTTC. Its translation is CASSLTLTGNSYEQYF.

This clonotype showed up just a few times. J is TRBJ2-2 and V is TRBV27, with D tentatively TRBD1 (6 bases). The V gene's germline CDR1 is MNHEY and CDR2 SMNVEV (reference sequence). V shed 6 bases and J shed 6 bases, with 11 bases lying between them. CDR3 length: 13 residues. CDR3: CASSDRSAGELFF. CDR3 sequence (DNA): TGTGCCAGCAGCGACAGGTCAGCCGGGGAGCTGTTTTTT.

This clonotype appeared a few times. The V and J genes are TRBV6-5 and TRBJ1-1; D not certain. The CDR3 contains 12 residues. V dropped 8 bases and J dropped 0 bases, with 7 bases sitting between them. CDR1 MNHEY and CDR2 SVGAGI come from the germline V gene. The CDR3 protein is CASRSLNTEAFF. The CDR3 DNA follows: TGTGCCAGCCGGAGCTTGAACACTGAAGCTTTCTTT.

The gene calls are TRBV10-3 and TRBJ2-3; no clear D gene. Germline V gene data show CDR1 as ENHRY and CDR2 as SYGVKD. The CDR3 extends over 15 amino acids. V was cut by 1 base and J by 1 base, with 9 bases left in between. The CDR3 loop is CAISEFYGGTDTQYF. CDR3 bases: TGTGCCATCAGTGAGTTCTATGGGGGCACAGATACGCAGTATTTT.

CDR3 nucleotides: TGTGCCAGCAGACCGCGCGGGAATCGGGCCAACGTCCTGACTTTC. Protein: CASRPRGNRANVLTF. The chain joins TRBV6-2 or TRBV6-3 to TRBJ2-6; D perhaps matches TRBD2 (6 bases). The CDR3 totals 15 residues. Germline V CDR1 and CDR2: MNHEY, SVGEGT. V dropped 6 bases and J dropped 5 bases, with 14 bases sitting between them.

J is TRBJ2-1 and V is TRBV4-1; D remains unclear. This CDR3 is built from 13 residues. V lost 0 bases and J 6 bases, leaving 6 bases between the germline ends. Germline assignment: CDR1 MGHRA and CDR2 YSYEKL. Here the CDR3 reads CASSQDGPNEQFF. The CDR3 DNA sequence: TGCGCCAGCAGCCAAGATGGTCCCAATGAGCAGTTCTTC.

This CDR3 reads CSARDRRAYEQYF. For the CDR3, the DNA is TGCAGTGCTAGAGACAGGAGAGCCTACGAGCAGTACTTC. The rearrangement uses TRBV20-1 and TRBJ2-7; D gene ambiguous. V dropped 0 bases and J dropped 2 bases, with 8 bases sitting between them. This CDR3 is built from 13 residues. CDR1 is DFQATT and CDR2 is SNEGSKA in the germline V gene (reference sequence).

The rearrangement links TRBV6-1 to TRBJ2-5; D might be TRBD1 (5 bases). The CDR3 spans 17 residues. V was trimmed by 0 bases and J by 2 bases, leaving 16 bases between them. Germline values: CDR1 MNHNS, CDR2 SASEGT. In DNA form, the CDR3 reads TGTGCCAGCAGTGAAGCGCGTAGGGGCGGCCCACAAGAGACCCAGTACTTC. Translating gives CASSEARRGGPQETQYF.